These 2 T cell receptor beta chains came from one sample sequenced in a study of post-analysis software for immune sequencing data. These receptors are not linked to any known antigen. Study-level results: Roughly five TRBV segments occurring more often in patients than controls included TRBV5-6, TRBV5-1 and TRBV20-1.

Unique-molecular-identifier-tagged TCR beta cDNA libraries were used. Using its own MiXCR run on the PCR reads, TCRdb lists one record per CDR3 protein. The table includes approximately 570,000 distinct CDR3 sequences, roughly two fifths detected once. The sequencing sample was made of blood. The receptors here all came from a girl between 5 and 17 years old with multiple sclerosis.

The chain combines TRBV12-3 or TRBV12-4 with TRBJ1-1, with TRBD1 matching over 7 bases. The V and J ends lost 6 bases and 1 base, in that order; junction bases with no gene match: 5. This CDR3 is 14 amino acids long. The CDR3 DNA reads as TGTGCCAGCAGGACCGGGACAGAGAACACTGAAGCTTTCTTT. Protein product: CASRTGTENTEAFF.

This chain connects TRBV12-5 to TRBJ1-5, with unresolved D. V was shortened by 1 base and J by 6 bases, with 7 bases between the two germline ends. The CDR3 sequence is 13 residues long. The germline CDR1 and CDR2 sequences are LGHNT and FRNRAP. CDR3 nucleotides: TGTGCTAGTGGTTTGGGGTCGGTTCAGCCCCAGCATTTT. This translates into CASGLGSVQPQHF.